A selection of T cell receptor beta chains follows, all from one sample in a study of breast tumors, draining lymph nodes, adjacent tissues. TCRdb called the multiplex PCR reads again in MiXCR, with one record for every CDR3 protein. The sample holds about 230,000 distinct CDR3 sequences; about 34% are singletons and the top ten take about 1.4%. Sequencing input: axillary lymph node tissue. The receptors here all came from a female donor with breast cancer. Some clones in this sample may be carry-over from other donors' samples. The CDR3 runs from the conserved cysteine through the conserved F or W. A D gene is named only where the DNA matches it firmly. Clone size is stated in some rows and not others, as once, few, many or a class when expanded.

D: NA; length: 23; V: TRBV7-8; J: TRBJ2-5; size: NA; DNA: NA; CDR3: CASSIYLCSVAGTARPFDETQYF
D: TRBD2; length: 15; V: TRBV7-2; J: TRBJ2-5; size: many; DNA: TGTGCCAGCAGCGGACTAGCGGGAGGGGTAGAGACCCAGTACTTC; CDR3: CASSGLAGGVETQYF
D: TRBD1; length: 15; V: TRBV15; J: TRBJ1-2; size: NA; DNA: TGTGCCACCAGCAGAGAGTACCAGGGGGCAAATGGCTACACCTTC; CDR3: CATSREYQGANGYTF
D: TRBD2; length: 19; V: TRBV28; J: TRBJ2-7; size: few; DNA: TGTGCCAGCAGCCGGCCAAGGACTAGCGGGAGACTTTACTCCTACGAGCAGTACTTC; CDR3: CASSRPRTSGRLYSYEQYF
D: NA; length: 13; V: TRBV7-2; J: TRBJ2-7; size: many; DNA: TGTGCCAGCAGCCCGGACGGGCCCTACGAGCAGTACTTC; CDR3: CASSPDGPYEQYF
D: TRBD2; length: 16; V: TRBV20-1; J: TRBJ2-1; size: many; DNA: TGCAGTGCCAACCCTATAAAGCGGGAGTTTCGTAATGAGCAGTTCTTC; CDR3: CSANPIKREFRNEQFF
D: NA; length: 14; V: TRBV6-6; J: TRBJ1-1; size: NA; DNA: TGTGCCAGCAGTGAAGGGTGGACGAACACTGAAGCTTTCTTT; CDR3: CASSEGWTNTEAFF
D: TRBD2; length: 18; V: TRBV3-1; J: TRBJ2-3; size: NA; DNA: TGTGCCAGCAGCCGCCGGACTAGCGGTCCCTGGGGGACAGATACGCAGTATTTT; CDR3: CASSRRTSGPWGTDTQYF
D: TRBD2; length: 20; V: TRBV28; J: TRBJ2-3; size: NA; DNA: TGTGCCAGCAGTTTATACGGGACTAGCGGGAGCGCCGGTTCCACAGATACGCAGTATTTT; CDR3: CASSLYGTSGSAGSTDTQYF
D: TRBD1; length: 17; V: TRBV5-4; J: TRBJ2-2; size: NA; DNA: TGTGCCAGCAGCTCGGACAGGGCGCGAGGGTTGAACCGGGGAGCTGTTTTT; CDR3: CASSSDRARGLNRGAVF
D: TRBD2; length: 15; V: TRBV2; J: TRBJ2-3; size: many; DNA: TGTGCCAGCACTCCGAGAGGCGGGAGATCTGATACGCAGTATTTT; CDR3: CASTPRGGRSDTQYF